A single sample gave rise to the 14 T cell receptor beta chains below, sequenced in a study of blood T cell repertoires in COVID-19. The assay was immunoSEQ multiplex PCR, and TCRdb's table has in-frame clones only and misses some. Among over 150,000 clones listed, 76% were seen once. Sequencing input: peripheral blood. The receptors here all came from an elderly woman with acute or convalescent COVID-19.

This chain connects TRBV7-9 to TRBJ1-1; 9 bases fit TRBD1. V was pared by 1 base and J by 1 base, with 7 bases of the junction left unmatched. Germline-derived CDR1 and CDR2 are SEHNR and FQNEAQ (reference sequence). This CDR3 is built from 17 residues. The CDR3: CASSLDGTGIGNTEAFF. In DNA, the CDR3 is TGTGCCAGCAGCTTAGATGGGACAGGGATAGGGAACACTGAAGCTTTCTTT. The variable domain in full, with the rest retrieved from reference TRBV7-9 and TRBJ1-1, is DTGVSQNPRHKITKRGQNVTFRCDPISEHNRLYWYRQTLGQGPEFLTYFQNEAQLEKSRLLSDRFSAERPKGSFSTLEIQRTEQGDSAMYLCASSLDGTGIGNTEAFFGQGTRLTVV.

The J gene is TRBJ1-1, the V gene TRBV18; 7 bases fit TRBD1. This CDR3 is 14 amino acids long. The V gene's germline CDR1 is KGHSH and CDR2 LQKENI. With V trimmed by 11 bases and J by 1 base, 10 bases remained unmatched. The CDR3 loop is CAGREGATNTEAFF. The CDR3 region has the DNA TGTGCCGGGCGGGAGGGGGCAACGAACACTGAAGCTTTCTTT. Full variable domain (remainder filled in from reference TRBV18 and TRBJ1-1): NAGVMQNPRHLVRRRGQEARLRCSPMKGHSHVYWYRQLPEEGLKFMVYLQKENIIDESGMPKERFSAEFPKEGPSILRIQQVVRGDSAAYFCAGREGATNTEAFFGQGTRLTVV.

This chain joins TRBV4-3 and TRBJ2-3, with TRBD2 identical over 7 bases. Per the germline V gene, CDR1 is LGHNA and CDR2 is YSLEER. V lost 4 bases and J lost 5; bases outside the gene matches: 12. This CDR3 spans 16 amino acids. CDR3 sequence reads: CASSLYHGSGKDTQYF. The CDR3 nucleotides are TGCGCCAGCAGCCTCTACCACGGGAGCGGGAAAGATACGCAGTATTTT.

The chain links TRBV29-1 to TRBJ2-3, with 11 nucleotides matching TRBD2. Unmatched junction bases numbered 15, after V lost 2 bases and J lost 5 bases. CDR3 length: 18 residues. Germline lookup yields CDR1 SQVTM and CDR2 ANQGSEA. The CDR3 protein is CSVESDRISGRALDTQYF. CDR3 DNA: TGCAGCGTTGAATCTGACCGAATTAGCGGGAGGGCCTTAGATACGCAGTATTTT.

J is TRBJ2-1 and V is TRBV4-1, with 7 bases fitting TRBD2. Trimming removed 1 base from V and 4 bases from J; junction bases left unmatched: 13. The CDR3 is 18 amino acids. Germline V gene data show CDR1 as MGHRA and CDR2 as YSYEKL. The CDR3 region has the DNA TGCGCCAGCAGCCAAGTAAGAGGGCCAGCGGGGCTTTACAATGAGCAGTTCTTC. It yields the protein CASSQVRGPAGLYNEQFF.

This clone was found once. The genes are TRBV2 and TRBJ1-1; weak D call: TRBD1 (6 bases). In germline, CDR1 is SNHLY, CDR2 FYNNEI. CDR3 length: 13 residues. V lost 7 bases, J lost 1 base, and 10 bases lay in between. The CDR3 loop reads CASTLDRNTEAFF. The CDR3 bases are TGTGCCAGCACCTTGGACAGGAACACTGAAGCTTTCTTT.

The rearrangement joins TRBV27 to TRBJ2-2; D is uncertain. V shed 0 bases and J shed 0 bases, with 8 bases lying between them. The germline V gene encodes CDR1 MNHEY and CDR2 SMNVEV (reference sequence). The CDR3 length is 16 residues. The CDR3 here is CASSLSPGANTGELFF. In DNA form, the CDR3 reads TGTGCCAGCAGTTTATCTCCAGGCGCGAACACCGGGGAGCTGTTTTTT.

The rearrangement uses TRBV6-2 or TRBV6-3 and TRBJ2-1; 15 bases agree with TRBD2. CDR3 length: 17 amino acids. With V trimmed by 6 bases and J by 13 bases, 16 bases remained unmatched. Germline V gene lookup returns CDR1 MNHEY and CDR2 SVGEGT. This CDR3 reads CASSPIAWTSGGAQQFF. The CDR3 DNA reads TGTGCCAGCAGCCCTATCGCCTGGACTAGCGGGGGGGCTCAACAGTTCTTC.

The CDR3 nucleotides read TGTGCCTGGAGTAACTCGCGGGGAACTTTCTTT. Translated, it gives CAWSNSRGTFF. The chain recombines TRBV30 with TRBJ1-1; D is unclear. Germline CDR1 reads GTSNPN; CDR2 reads SVGIG (reference sequence). The V end was cut by 2 bases, the J end by 12 bases, with 13 bases between. This CDR3 region has 11 residues.

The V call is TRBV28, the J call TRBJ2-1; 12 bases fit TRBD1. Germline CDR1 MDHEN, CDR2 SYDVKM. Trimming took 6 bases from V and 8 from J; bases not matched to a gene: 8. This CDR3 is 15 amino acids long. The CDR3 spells CASRHTGTGGYEQFF. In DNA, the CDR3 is TGTGCCAGCAGGCACACCGGGACAGGGGGCTATGAGCAGTTCTTC.

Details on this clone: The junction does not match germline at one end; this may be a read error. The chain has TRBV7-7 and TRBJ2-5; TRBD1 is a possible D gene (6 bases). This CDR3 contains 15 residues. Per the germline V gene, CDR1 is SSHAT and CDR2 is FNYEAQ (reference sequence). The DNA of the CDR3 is TGTGCTAGCAGCCCTCAAGTCAGGGGACGGGAGACCCAGTACTTC. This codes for CASSPQVRGRETQYF.

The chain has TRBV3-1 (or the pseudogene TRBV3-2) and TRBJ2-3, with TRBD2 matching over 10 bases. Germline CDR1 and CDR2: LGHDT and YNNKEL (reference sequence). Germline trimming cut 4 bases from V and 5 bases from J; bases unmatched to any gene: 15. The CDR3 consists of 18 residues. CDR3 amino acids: CASSPIGGASGGIDTQYF. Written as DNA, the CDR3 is TGTGCCAGCAGCCCCATAGGAGGGGCTAGCGGGGGTATAGATACGCAGTATTTT.

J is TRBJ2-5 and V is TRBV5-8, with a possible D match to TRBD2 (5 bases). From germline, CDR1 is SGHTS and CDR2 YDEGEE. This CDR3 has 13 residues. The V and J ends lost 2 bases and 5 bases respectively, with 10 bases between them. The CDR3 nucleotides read TGTGCCAGCAGCTTCGGGGATTTCGAGACCCAGTACTTC. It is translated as CASSFGDFETQYF.

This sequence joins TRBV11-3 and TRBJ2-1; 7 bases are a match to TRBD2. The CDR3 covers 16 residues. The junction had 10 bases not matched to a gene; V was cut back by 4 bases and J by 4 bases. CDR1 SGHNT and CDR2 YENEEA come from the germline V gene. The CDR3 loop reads CASSSSSGRKYNEQFF. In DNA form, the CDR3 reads TGTGCCAGCAGCTCAAGTAGCGGGCGGAAATACAATGAGCAGTTCTTC.